This is a list of T cell receptor beta chains from one sample in a study of regulatory T cells in long-lasting Graves disease. A single record per CDR3 protein comes from TCRdb applying MiXCR to the multiplex PCR reads. The sample carries roughly 350,000 distinct CDR3 sequences, around 16% recorded once. In addition, the sample was reused for a study of T cells in Graves' hyperthyroidism and ophthalmopathy.

The material sequenced was peripheral blood mononuclear cells (PBMCs), taken at new diagnosis, from a patient treated with antithyroid drugs. Every receptor here comes from a woman between 18 and 29 years old with Graves disease. Each CDR3 is given without its conserved first and last residue.

j_call,v_call,cdr3_aa
TRBJ1-2,TRBV6-1,ASSEIGDGYT
TRBJ1-5,TRBV7-2,ASSLLGKGQPQH
TRBJ2-1,TRBV2,ASNPTGQNEQF
TRBJ2-7,TRBV5-6,ASSKRQEPSEQY
TRBJ2-1,TRBV11-2,ASSTRQISYNEQF
TRBJ2-7,TRBV28,ASTGGIFYEQY
TRBJ2-1,TRBV12-3/TRBV12-4,ASTGTSGPSSYNEQF
TRBJ2-7,TRBV11-2,ASSPSWGSAYEQY
TRBJ2-1,TRBV5-1,ASSIRRSSYNEQF
TRBJ1-1,TRBV28,ASSSRDVIQEGTNTEAF
TRBJ2-1,TRBV11-2,ASSLQRFNEQF
TRBJ1-4,TRBV7-9,ASRPEGIRNEKLF
TRBJ2-1,TRBV6-2/TRBV6-3,ASRRGTGEVNEQF
TRBJ1-3,TRBV28,ASSLMGEGSSSGNTIY
TRBJ2-2,TRBV3-1,ASSGFLTTGELF
TRBJ1-1,TRBV5-6,ASSLGEYWVAF
TRBJ1-6,TRBV7-3,ASSLLAGMNNSPLH
TRBJ2-3,TRBV20-1,SARQYESTDTQY
TRBJ2-1,TRBV5-4,ASSLMIGNEQF
TRBJ2-1,TRBV20-1,SAPRTSGNEQF
TRBJ2-3,TRBV7-6,ASSLIRSDTQY
TRBJ1-2,TRBV12-3/TRBV12-4,ASSPRPGTPYGYT
TRBJ2-7,TRBV28,ASTGTSGFEQY
TRBJ2-5,TRBV28,AIRGVAGGETQY
TRBJ2-7,TRBV12-3/TRBV12-4,ASGHPYEQY
TRBJ2-3,TRBV20-1,SASTGGGFTQY
TRBJ1-1,TRBV11-1,ASSELLGTSPNTEAF
TRBJ1-2,TRBV12-5,ASARGTGSGGYT
TRBJ2-1,TRBV6-1,ASSPPTGGSYNEQF
TRBJ1-1,TRBV11-1,ASSHRYTEAF
TRBJ2-7,TRBV12-3/TRBV12-4,ASRLAGGTYEQY